The next 26 T cell receptor beta chains were all read from a single sample in a study of identical twins. TCRdb re-called the 5' RACE reads through MiXCR, storing one row per CDR3 protein. The sample consists of 420,000 or so distinct CDR3 sequences, around 20% of them appearing once. Sequencing was performed on naive T cells sorted from blood. These receptors originate from a man aged 50 or older in good health.

This clonotype was seen more than once but under ten times. V usage is TRBV5-6 and J usage is TRBJ1-1, with D possibly being TRBD1 (5 bases). CDR3 length: 13 residues. V dropped 0 bases and J dropped 5 bases, with 8 bases sitting between them. CDR1 is SGHDT, CDR2 YYEEEE, per germline. The DNA for the CDR3 is TGTGCCAGCAGCTTGGGAAGACAGACTGAAGCTTTCTTT. Amino acids: CASSLGRQTEAFF.

This chain uses TRBV4-3 with TRBJ1-3, with a possible D match to TRBD1 (6 bases). CDR3 length: 16 amino acids. From germline, CDR1 is LGHNA and CDR2 YSLEER. Trimming pared 1 base from V and 0 bases from J, leaving 10 bases between. For the CDR3, the DNA is TGCGCCAGCAGCCAAGCGGGACACAACTCTGGAAACACCATATATTTT. This encodes CASSQAGHNSGNTIYF.

The chain joins TRBV5-1 to TRBJ1-1; no definite D call. CDR1 is SGHRS, CDR2 YFSETQ, per germline. V was clipped by 5 bases and J by 3 bases, with 11 bases between them. There are 13 residues in the CDR3. This CDR3 is CASRPRWDTEAFF. The CDR3 coding sequence is TGCGCCAGCAGACCCAGATGGGACACTGAAGCTTTCTTT.

This clonotype has a handful of counts. The rearrangement joins TRBV5-1 to TRBJ1-4, with 7 bases matching TRBD1. From germline, CDR1 is SGHRS and CDR2 YFSETQ. V trimming: 4 bases; J trimming: 2 bases; junction bases outside the gene matches: 14. The CDR3 sequence is 18 residues long. CDR3 protein: CASSSRQGLSSTNEKLFF. In nucleotides, the CDR3 is TGCGCCAGCAGCAGTCGACAGGGCCTCTCTTCGACTAATGAAAAACTGTTTTTT.

This clonotype was detected many times. The chain has TRBV4-3 and TRBJ2-3; TRBD1 is a possible D gene (5 bases). The CDR3 spans 15 residues. V was shortened by 4 bases and J by 7 bases, with 18 bases between the two germline ends. Germline V gene lookup returns CDR1 LGHNA and CDR2 YSLEER. The CDR3 DNA follows: TGCGCCAGCAGCCTGACCGGCAAGGGGCTGAATACGCAGTATTTT. Translation gives CASSLTGKGLNTQYF.

This clonotype showed up just a few times. J is TRBJ2-7 and V is TRBV28; tentatively, D is TRBD2 (6 bases). The CDR3 has 16 amino acids. Germline V CDR1 and CDR2: MDHEN, SYDVKM. V was clipped by 5 bases and J by 6 bases, with 23 bases between them. The CDR3 reads CASSLAWEVGWREQYF. CDR3 bases: TGTGCCAGCAGTCTAGCTTGGGAGGTGGGCTGGCGCGAGCAGTACTTC. The complete variable domain, with remaining parts taken from reference TRBV28 and TRBJ2-7, reads DVKVTQSSRYLVKRTGEKVFLECVQDMDHENMFWYRQDPGLGLRLIYFSYDVKMKEKGDIPEGYSVSREKKERFSLILESASTNQTSMYLCASSLAWEVGWREQYFGPGTRLTVT.

This clonotype appeared many times. The chain joins TRBV6-1 to TRBJ2-3; 9 nucleotides match TRBD2. V was clipped by 6 bases and J by 1 base; unmatched bases: 5. CDR1 is MNHNS, CDR2 SASEGT, per germline. The CDR3 runs to 15 residues. The CDR3 sequence: CASSPASGGTDTQYF. Written as DNA, the CDR3 is TGTGCCAGCAGCCCTGCTAGCGGGGGCACAGATACGCAGTATTTT.

A few counts support this clonotype. J is TRBJ2-4 and V is TRBV7-8; tentative D call: TRBD2 (6 bases). Trimming pared 5 bases from V and 5 bases from J, leaving 16 bases between. There are 15 residues in the CDR3. CDR1 is SGHVS, CDR2 FQNEAQ, per germline. CDR3 bases: TGTGCCAGCAGCAAGGCCCCGGGGGTTCAAAACATTCAGTACTTC. Protein product: CASSKAPGVQNIQYF.

This clonotype was seen repeatedly, ten times or more. CDR3 nucleotides: TGTGCCAGCAGGGGGACGGAAAATCAGCCCCAGCATTTT. This encodes CASRGTENQPQHF. The chain links TRBV12-3 or TRBV12-4 to TRBJ1-5; D may be TRBD1 (5 bases). The CDR3 has 13 amino acids. Trimming stripped 6 bases from V and 4 bases from J, with 10 bases between.

V and J are TRBV11-2 and TRBJ2-5; 8 bases fit TRBD1. Germline V gene data show CDR1 as SGHAT and CDR2 as FQNNGV. The CDR3 length is 15 residues. J lost 5 bases, V lost 2 bases, and 7 bases had no gene match. CDR3 sequence (DNA): TGTGCCAGCAGCTTAATGACAGGGGAAGGGGAGACCCAGTACTTC. Translation: CASSLMTGEGETQYF.

This chain joins TRBV28 and TRBJ1-5; D might be TRBD1 (5 bases). In germline, CDR1 is MDHEN, CDR2 SYDVKM. This CDR3 comprises 14 residues. The germline V and J ends were trimmed by 5 bases and 3 bases, with 11 bases remaining between them. Written as DNA, the CDR3 is TGTGCCAGCAGTCCGGGACTTAACAATCAGCCCCAGCATTTT. This gives the protein CASSPGLNNQPQHF.

This clonotype has a count of ten or more. The V call is TRBV7-6, the J call TRBJ2-5; D is possibly TRBD2 (7 bases). V gave up 3 bases and J gave up 5 bases, with 13 bases separating them. This CDR3 spans 14 amino acids. In germline, CDR1 is SGHVS, CDR2 FNYEAQ. The CDR3 sequence is CASSLGGRVETQYF. CDR3 bases: TGTGCCAGCAGCTTGGGGGGGCGCGTGGAGACCCAGTACTTC. Full variable domain (rest looked up from reference TRBV7-6 and TRBJ2-5): GAGVSQSPRYKVTKRGQDVALRCDPISGHVSLYWYRQALGQGPEFLTYFNYEAQQDKSGLPNDRFSAERPEGSISTLTIQRTEQRDSAMYRCASSLGGRVETQYFGPGTRLLVL.

The table lists this clonotype with many counts. A junction boundary mismatches the germline segment, possibly from a read error. The genes are TRBV5-1 and TRBJ2-5; D gene ambiguous. The V gene's germline CDR1 is SGHRS and CDR2 YFSETQ. The CDR3 contains 14 residues. The CDR3 sequence is CASSLGGLQETQYF. In nucleotides, the CDR3 is TGTGCCAGCAGCTTGGGCGGTCTCCAAGAGACCCAGTACTTC.

This clonotype was seen repeatedly, ten times or more. The chain is built from TRBV18 and TRBJ2-7; possibly TRBD2 for D (5 bases). Trimming removed 6 bases at V and 1 base at J, with 10 bases between. Germline assignment: CDR1 KGHSH and CDR2 LQKENI. This CDR3 has 13 residues. This chain's CDR3 is CASSPPGSYEQYF. CDR3 coding DNA: TGTGCCAGCTCCCCTCCGGGGTCCTACGAGCAGTACTTC.

This clonotype has a count of ten or more. The rearrangement joins TRBV5-1 to TRBJ2-1; no definite D call. The germline CDR1 and CDR2 sequences are SGHRS and YFSETQ. Trimming took 0 bases from V and 0 from J, leaving 7 bases between them. CDR3 length: 15 amino acids. The CDR3 reads CASSLDASSYNEQFF. Here the CDR3 DNA reads TGCGCCAGCAGCTTGGATGCATCCTCCTACAATGAGCAGTTCTTC.

This clonotype came up many times. The chain has TRBV29-1 and TRBJ2-2; D call uncertain. Germline V lookup: CDR1 SQVTM, CDR2 ANQGSEA. The ends were cut back, 6 bases at V and 0 bases at J, with 11 bases in the middle. CDR3 size: 14 residues. The CDR3 sequence: CSVLKGANTGELFF. The DNA of the CDR3 is TGCAGCGTCCTAAAGGGCGCGAACACCGGGGAGCTGTTTTTT.

This clonotype was seen a few times. The chain links TRBV5-6 to TRBJ2-1; 10 bases agree with TRBD2. The germline CDR1 and CDR2 sequences are SGHDT and YYEEEE. The CDR3 contains 16 residues. With 3 bases clipped from V and 9 bases from J, the junction kept 12 bases outside the gene matches. The CDR3 DNA follows: TGTGCCAGCAGCTGGGGGTTACTAGCGGGGTCGGGTGAGCAGTTCTTC. Residues: CASSWGLLAGSGEQFF.

The rearrangement links TRBV7-9 to TRBJ2-3, with 13 bases matching TRBD2. J gave up 0 bases and V 5 bases, and 2 bases lay outside the gene matches. The CDR3 extends over 16 amino acids. CDR1 is SEHNR and CDR2 is FQNEAQ in the germline V gene (reference sequence). For the CDR3, the DNA is TGTGCCAGCAGCCGGGGACTAGCGGGGAGCACAGATACGCAGTATTTT. Amino acids: CASSRGLAGSTDTQYF. The whole variable domain, remainder taken from reference TRBV7-9 and TRBJ2-3, is DTGVSQNPRHKITKRGQNVTFRCDPISEHNRLYWYRQTLGQGPEFLTYFQNEAQLEKSRLLSDRFSAERPKGSFSTLEIQRTEQGDSAMYLCASSRGLAGSTDTQYFGPGTRLTVL.

The table lists this clonotype with many counts. This sequence joins TRBV11-2 and TRBJ2-7; D is perhaps TRBD2 (6 bases). Germline loops: CDR1 SGHAT, CDR2 FQNNGV. V was trimmed by 0 bases and J by 2 bases, leaving 8 bases between them. This CDR3 contains 14 residues. This CDR3 reads CASSLERLAYEQYF. CDR3 nucleotide sequence: TGTGCCAGCAGCTTAGAGCGACTAGCCTACGAGCAGTACTTC. The whole variable domain, filled in from reference TRBV11-2 and TRBJ2-7, reads EAGVAQSPRYKIIEKRQSVAFWCNPISGHATLYWYQQILGQGPKLLIQFQNNGVVDDSQLPKDRFSAERLKGVDSTLKIQPAKLEDSAVYLCASSLERLAYEQYFGPGTRLTVT.

V and J are TRBV6-5 and TRBJ2-5; D possibly corresponds to TRBD2 (5 bases). This CDR3 region has 15 residues. The V end was cut by 2 bases, the J end by 5 bases, with 15 bases between. CDR1 is MNHEY, CDR2 SVGAGI, per germline. In DNA form, the CDR3 reads TGTGCCAGCAGTTACCGGAGCCAGGAGCGGGAGACCCAGTACTTC. Its protein is CASSYRSQERETQYF.

The table lists this clonotype with many counts. The J gene is TRBJ2-7, the V gene TRBV6-2 or TRBV6-3, with a possible D match to TRBD1 (7 bases). Germline V gene sequence: CDR1 MNHEY, CDR2 SVGEGT. This CDR3 is 14 amino acids long. Trimming took off 6 bases at V and 4 bases at J, with 16 bases between the two ends. CDR3 sequence reads: CASRTPRDRYEQYF. CDR3 in DNA: TGTGCCAGCAGGACACCGCGGGACAGATACGAGCAGTACTTC.

The chain uses TRBV5-1 and TRBJ2-7, with 8 bases that match TRBD1. Trimming at V came to 0 bases and at J to 3 bases, leaving 2 bases not matched to a gene. Germline values: CDR1 SGHRS, CDR2 YFSETQ. This CDR3 comprises 14 residues. CDR3 loop: CASSLDRGIYEQYF. DNA for the CDR3: TGCGCCAGCAGCTTGGACAGGGGGATCTACGAGCAGTACTTC.

This clonotype appeared a few times. This rearrangement joins TRBV7-8 to TRBJ2-7; 10 positions agree with TRBD1. The CDR3 is 16 amino acids. V trimming: 0 bases; J trimming: 1 base; junction bases outside the gene matches: 3. Germline assignment: CDR1 SGHVS and CDR2 FQNEAQ. CDR3 region: CASSLAGTGASYEQYF. In DNA form, the CDR3 reads TGTGCCAGCAGCTTAGCCGGGACAGGGGCGTCCTACGAGCAGTACTTC.

This clonotype was seen a few times. This sequence joins TRBV20-1 and TRBJ2-3; 9 bases are shared with TRBD2. The length of the CDR3 is 17 residues. Germline CDR1 reads DFQATT; CDR2 reads SNEGSKA (reference sequence). Trimming took 0 bases from V and 4 from J; bases not matched to a gene: 11. CDR3 bases: TGCAGTGCTAGAGATTTTAGGCGGGAGGGCCGTGCAGATACGCAGTATTTT. It is translated as CSARDFRREGRADTQYF.

The chain recombines TRBV20-1 with TRBJ2-5; D is uncertain. The CDR3 runs to 13 residues. Germline CDR1 DFQATT, CDR2 SNEGSKA (reference sequence). Deletions cut 3 bases from V and 3 bases from J, with 11 bases between. The CDR3 nucleotides are TGCAGTGCTAGTGGCCTGTGGAAAGAGACCCAGTACTTC. It encodes CSASGLWKETQYF.

This clonotype was seen many times. J is TRBJ2-1 and V is TRBV5-1; the D gene is possibly TRBD1 (6 bases). This CDR3 comprises 19 residues. V lost 0 bases, J lost 1 base, and 20 bases lay in between. From germline, CDR1 is SGHRS and CDR2 YFSETQ. DNA for the CDR3: TGCGCCAGCAGCTTGGGGTGGCAGGCCAGGGGTGGGTCCTACAATGAGCAGTTCTTC. Its protein product is CASSLGWQARGGSYNEQFF. The variable domain in full, with the rest retrieved from reference TRBV5-1 and TRBJ2-1, is KAGVTQTPRYLIKTRGQQVTLSCSPISGHRSVSWYQQTPGQGLQFLFEYFSETQRNKGNFPGRFSGRQFSNSRSEMNVSTLELGDSALYLCASSLGWQARGGSYNEQFFGPGTRLTVL.